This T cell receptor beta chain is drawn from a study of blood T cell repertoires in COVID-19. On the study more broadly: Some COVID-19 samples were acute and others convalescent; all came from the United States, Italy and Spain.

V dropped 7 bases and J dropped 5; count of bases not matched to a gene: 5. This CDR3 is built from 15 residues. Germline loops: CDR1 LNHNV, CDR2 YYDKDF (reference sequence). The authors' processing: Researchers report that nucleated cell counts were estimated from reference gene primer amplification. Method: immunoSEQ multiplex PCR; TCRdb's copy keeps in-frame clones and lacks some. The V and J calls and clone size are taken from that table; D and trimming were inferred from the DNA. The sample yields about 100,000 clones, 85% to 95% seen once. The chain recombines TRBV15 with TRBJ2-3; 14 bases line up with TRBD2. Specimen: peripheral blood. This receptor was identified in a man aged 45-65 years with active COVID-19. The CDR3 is CATTWTSGGKDTQYF. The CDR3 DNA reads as TGTGCCACCACATGGACTAGCGGGGGGAAAGATACGCAGTATTTT. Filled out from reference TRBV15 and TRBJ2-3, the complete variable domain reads DAMVIQNPRYQVTQFGKPVTLSCSQTLNHNVMYWYQQKSSQAPKLLFHYYDKDFNNEADTPDNFQSRRPNTSFCFLDIRSPGLGDTAMYLCATTWTSGGKDTQYFGPGTRLTVL.